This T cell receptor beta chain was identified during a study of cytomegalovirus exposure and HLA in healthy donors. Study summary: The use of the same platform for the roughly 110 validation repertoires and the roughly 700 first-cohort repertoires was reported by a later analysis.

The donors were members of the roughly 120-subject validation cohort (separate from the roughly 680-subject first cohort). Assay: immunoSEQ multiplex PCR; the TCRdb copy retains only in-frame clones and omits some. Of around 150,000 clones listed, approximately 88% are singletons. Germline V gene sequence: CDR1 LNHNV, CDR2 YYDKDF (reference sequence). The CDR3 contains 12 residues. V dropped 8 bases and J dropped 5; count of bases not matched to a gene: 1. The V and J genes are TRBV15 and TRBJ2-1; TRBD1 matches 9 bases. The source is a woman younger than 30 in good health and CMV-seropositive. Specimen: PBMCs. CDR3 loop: CATGTGHNEQFF. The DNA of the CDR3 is TGTGCCACCGGGACAGGGCACAATGAGCAGTTCTTC.